Listed below are T cell receptor beta chains from one sample, sequenced in a study of blood T cell repertoires in COVID-19. Using immunoSEQ multiplex PCR, the repertoire was profiled, and TCRdb retains in-frame clones only, with some absent. Here the sample spans 150,000 to 200,000 clones, about 77% being singletons. The sequenced sample consisted of peripheral blood. These receptors were taken from a woman of 80 years or more with active or convalescent COVID-19. Each CDR3 is given with its conserved first and last residue. Rows may omit the clone size; those that give it use once, few, many or a size class.

>14|TRBV5-6|-
CASSLVRADYGYTF
>18|TRBV3-1/TRBV3-2|few
CASSQEFILGLARYTQYF
>13|TRBV5-5|few
CASSRSADTEAFF
>15|TRBV19|once
CASSQGPLVKNIQYF
>16|TRBV11-2|-
CASSSSSGGAVNEQFF
>16|TRBV28|-
CASRLAGGLGTDTQYF
>13|TRBV12-3/TRBV12-4|-
CASSETGRNTIYF
>15|TRBV14|-
CASSQLLAQGSGYTF
>15|TRBV19|once
CASRNSGGSYNEQFF
>13|TRBV12-3/TRBV12-4|-
CASNIQGAETQYF
>16|TRBV10-3|-
CAISDSGIGGDSPLHF
>16|TRBV19|-
CASSSPPGHPNTEAFF
>17|TRBV7-6|-
CASSLVTGGFSGNTIYF
>15|TRBV2|-
CASIRLGATNEKLFF
>14|TRBV28|-
CASSAPGQFYGYTF
>12|TRBV12-3/TRBV12-4|-
CASRTNGNTIYF
>16|TRBV27|-
CASSWGRDTRTDTQYF
>16|TRBV7-9|-
CASGRGGSLVSYEQYF
>12|TRBV2|few
CASTGLRSPLHF
>17|TRBV28|-
CASSPQGGGGLTDTQYF
>14|TRBV6-1|once
CASSDGISGNTIYF
>17|TRBV19|few
CASTPGGGGRSYNEQFF
>16|TRBV7-4|-
CASSLVFERGRYEQYF
>13|TRBV5-6|-
CASRGLAKNIQYF
>12|TRBV28|few
CASSLSGTEAFF
>14|TRBV4-3|-
CASSQKGWGEGLFF
>16|TRBV4-3|-
CASSQVSSGDAYEQYF
>11|TRBV21-1|-
CASGSRETQYF
>13|TRBV4-3|-
CASSPGHNTEAFF
>13|TRBV28|few
CASRLTGHFGYTF
>15|TRBV6-1|-
CASSEGGRSLYGYTF
>14|TRBV9|-
CASSHDQTGVMAFF
>13|TRBV29-1|-
CSVVPGQGVEQYF
>16|TRBV6-1|-
CASSEGYGTGVHEQYF
>14|TRBV5-6|-
CASSSQKGGNTIYF
>12|TRBV2|-
CAGGGGQETQYF
>13|TRBV11-2|-
CASSLGDLEGAFF
>17|TRBV4-1|-
CASSGPAGGGLTDTQYF
>14|TRBV19|few
CASSSGGARYGYTF
>19|TRBV28|few
CASSGQGILRLSSYNEQFF
>20|TRBV18|few
CASSPRSYQGKRGGIPEAFF
>16|TRBV28|-
CASSLTLLASQETQYF